This TCR beta chain was obtained from a study of shared clonotypes between healthy human individuals. Study-level background: Each donor's CD8 memory used one plate, CD8 naive two, each CD4 subset three.

Partitioning of CD4+ cells yielded a CD45RA+ naive subset and a CD45RA-negative memory subset. Profiling relied on immunoSEQ multiplex PCR, and the TCRdb table lists in-frame clones only, not all of them. The profile shows approximately 2.5 million clones, 85% to 95% of them singletons. The sequenced sample was naive CD4+ T cells sorted from blood. Subset defined: CD45RA+ positively selected. The origin of this receptor is a man between 18 and 29 years old in good health.

CDR3 DNA sequence: TGCGCCAGCAGCTTGGTTGGTATACTAGCGGGAAACTACGAGCAGTACTTC. Amino acid sequence: CASSLVGILAGNYEQYF. This chain links TRBV5-1 with TRBJ2-7, with TRBD2 matching over 10 bases. Germline V lookup: CDR1 SGHRS, CDR2 YFSETQ. The V segment lost 0 bases and the J segment 3 bases; nucleotides outside the gene matches: 9. CDR3 length: 17 residues.